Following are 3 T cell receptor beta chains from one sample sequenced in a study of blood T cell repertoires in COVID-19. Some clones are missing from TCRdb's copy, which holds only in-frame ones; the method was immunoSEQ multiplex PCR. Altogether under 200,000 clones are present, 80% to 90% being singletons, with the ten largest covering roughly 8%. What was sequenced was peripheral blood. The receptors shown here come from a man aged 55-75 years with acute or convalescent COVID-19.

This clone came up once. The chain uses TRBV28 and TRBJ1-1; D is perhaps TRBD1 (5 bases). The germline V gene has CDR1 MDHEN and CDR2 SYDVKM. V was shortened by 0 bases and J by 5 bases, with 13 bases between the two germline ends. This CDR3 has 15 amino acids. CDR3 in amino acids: CASSLWGGFKTEAFF. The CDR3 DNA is TGTGCCAGCAGTTTATGGGGGGGATTTAAGACTGAAGCTTTCTTT. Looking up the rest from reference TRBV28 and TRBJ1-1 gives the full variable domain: DVKVTQSSRYLVKRTGEKVFLECVQDMDHENMFWYRQDPGLGLRLIYFSYDVKMKEKGDIPEGYSVSREKKERFSLILESASTNQTSMYLCASSLWGGFKTEAFFGQGTRLTVV.

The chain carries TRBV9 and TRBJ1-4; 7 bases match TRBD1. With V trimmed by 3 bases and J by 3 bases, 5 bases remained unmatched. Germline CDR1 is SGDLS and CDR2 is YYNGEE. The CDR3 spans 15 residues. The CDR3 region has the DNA TGTGCCAGCAGCGCGATGGACAGGTCTAATGAAAAACTGTTTTTT. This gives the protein CASSAMDRSNEKLFF.

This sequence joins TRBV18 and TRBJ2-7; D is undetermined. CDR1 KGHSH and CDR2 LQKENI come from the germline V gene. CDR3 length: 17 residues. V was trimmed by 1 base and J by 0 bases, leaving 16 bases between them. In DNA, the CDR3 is TGTGCCAGCTCACCACGTGGCGGCGGCGGCCTCTCCTACGAGCAGTACTTC. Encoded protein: CASSPRGGGGLSYEQYF.